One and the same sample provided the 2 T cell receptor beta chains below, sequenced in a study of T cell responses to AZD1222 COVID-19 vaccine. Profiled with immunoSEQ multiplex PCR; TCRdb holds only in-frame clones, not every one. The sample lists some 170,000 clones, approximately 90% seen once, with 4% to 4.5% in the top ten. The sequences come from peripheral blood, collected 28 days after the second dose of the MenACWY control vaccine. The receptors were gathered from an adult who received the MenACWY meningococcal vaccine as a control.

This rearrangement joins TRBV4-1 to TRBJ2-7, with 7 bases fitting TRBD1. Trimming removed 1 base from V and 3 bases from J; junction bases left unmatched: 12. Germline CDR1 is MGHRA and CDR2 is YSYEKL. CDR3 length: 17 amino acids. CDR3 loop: CASSQVWLTTGHYEQYF. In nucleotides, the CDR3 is TGCGCCAGCAGCCAAGTATGGCTGACGACAGGGCACTACGAGCAGTACTTC.

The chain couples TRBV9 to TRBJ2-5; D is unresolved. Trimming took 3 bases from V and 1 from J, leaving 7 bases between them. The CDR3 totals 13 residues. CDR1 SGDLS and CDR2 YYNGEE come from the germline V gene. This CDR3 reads CASSALPQETQYF. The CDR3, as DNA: TGTGCCAGCAGCGCACTCCCCCAAGAGACCCAGTACTTC.